This is a list of T cell receptor beta chains from one sample in a study of T cells in Graves' hyperthyroidism and ophthalmopathy. TCRdb re-called the multiplex PCR reads with MiXCR, one entry per CDR3 protein. The sample includes 500,000 to 700,000 distinct CDR3 sequences, approximately 15% of them seen just once. Sequencing was carried out using blood. These TCRs come from a woman under 30 with Graves' hyperthyroidism. The CDR3 runs from the conserved cysteine through the conserved F or W. The order of the fields is J gene, clone size, V gene, D gene, CDR3 protein, CDR3 DNA. The D gene is left open where the match is weak. Rows may omit the clone size; those that give it use once, few, many or a size class.

>TRBJ1-1|few|TRBV15|TRBD1
CATSRSLQGAGTEAFF
TGTGCCACCAGCAGGAGCCTCCAGGGGGCTGGGACTGAAGCTTTCTTT
>TRBJ2-7|few|TRBV6-2/TRBV6-3|-
CASSSDDRITYEQYF
TGTGCCAGCAGTTCCGACGACAGGATTACCTACGAGCAGTACTTC
>TRBJ2-2|-|TRBV28|TRBD2
CASSLVAGVELFF
TGTGCCAGCAGTTTAGTTGCGGGAGTTGAGCTGTTTTTT
>TRBJ1-4|-|TRBV11-2|-
CASSLEGGLWEKLFF
TGTGCCAGCAGCTTAGAAGGGGGTCTTTGGGAAAAACTGTTTTTT
>TRBJ2-7|-|TRBV7-2|TRBD2
CASSLTSGENYEQYF
TGTGCCAGCAGCTTAACTAGCGGGGAAAACTACGAGCAGTACTTC
>TRBJ1-1|-|TRBV6-1|TRBD1
CASHRDRGILDTEAFF
TGTGCCAGCCACCGGGACAGGGGGATTTTAGACACTGAAGCTTTCTTT
>TRBJ2-5|-|TRBV12-3/TRBV12-4|TRBD1
CASSLGRWDRIYF
TGTGCCAGCAGTTTAGGCCGGTGGGACAGGATATACTTC
>TRBJ1-5|-|TRBV5-6|-
CASSLGDRRPQHF
TGTGCCAGCAGCTTGGGGGACCGCCGACCCCAGCATTTT
>TRBJ2-7|many|TRBV29-1|-
CSLHPGSLDEQYF
TGCAGCCTTCACCCAGGGAGTCTCGACGAGCAGTACTTC
>TRBJ2-1|many|TRBV28|-
CASSLMPPNNEQFF
TGTGCCAGCAGTTTAATGCCCCCCAACAATGAGCAGTTCTTC
>TRBJ1-1|many|TRBV28|-
CASSLMGARGTEAFF
TGTGCCAGCAGTTTAATGGGGGCCCGAGGCACTGAAGCTTTCTTT
>TRBJ2-2|-|TRBV12-3/TRBV12-4|TRBD2
CASSIAGAGIGELFF
TGTGCCAGCAGTATAGCGGGAGCCGGCATCGGGGAGCTGTTTTTT
>TRBJ2-2|-|TRBV7-6|TRBD1
CASSTGGVSTGELFF
TGTGCCAGCAGCACAGGGGGTGTCAGCACCGGGGAGCTGTTTTTT
>TRBJ2-7|-|TRBV9|TRBD2
CASSVASGGRGEQYF
TGTGCCAGCAGCGTAGCTAGCGGGGGTCGAGGGGAGCAGTACTTC
>TRBJ1-5|few|TRBV24-1|-
CATSEAGPRSYQPQHF
TGTGCCACCAGTGAGGCGGGACCCCGATCCTATCAGCCCCAGCATTTT
>TRBJ1-4|few|TRBV18|-
CASSRSTNEKLFF
TGTGCCAGCTCTCGTTCAACTAATGAAAAACTGTTTTTT
>TRBJ1-1|few|TRBV11-3|TRBD1
CASSAQGGDVTEAFF
TGTGCCAGCAGCGCCCAGGGGGGCGATGTCACTGAAGCTTTCTTT
>TRBJ2-3|many|TRBV11-2|-
CASTKKRTTDTQYF
TGTGCCAGCACAAAAAAGCGGACGACAGATACGCAGTATTTT
>TRBJ2-3|many|TRBV7-9|-
CASSLARGSQYF
TGTGCCAGCAGCTTAGCGCGAGGATCGCAGTATTTT
>TRBJ1-1|-|TRBV5-1|-
CASSLKTVNTEAFF
TGCGCCAGCAGCTTGAAGACAGTGAACACTGAAGCTTTCTTT
>TRBJ2-2|-|TRBV4-1|-
CASSHLGLLRSPFNTGELFF
TGCGCCAGCAGCCATCTCGGACTCCTCCGATCCCCGTTTAACACCGGGGAGCTGTTTTTT
>TRBJ1-2|few|TRBV29-1|-
CSVGPVLYGYTF
TGCAGCGTTGGACCGGTACTTTATGGCTACACCTTC
>TRBJ2-7|many|TRBV7-9|TRBD1
CASSPGRTGSSYEQYF
TGTGCCAGCAGCCCTGGGCGGACAGGGAGCTCCTACGAGCAGTACTTC
>TRBJ2-1|many|TRBV11-2|-
CASSLDHGGEQFF
TGTGCCAGCAGCTTAGATCATGGAGGAGAGCAGTTCTTC
>TRBJ1-1|many|TRBV9|-
CASSATGASNTEAFF
TGTGCCAGCAGCGCGACGGGGGCCTCGAACACTGAAGCTTTCTTT
>TRBJ2-1|-|TRBV12-3/TRBV12-4|TRBD1
CASSLGGRGPGQFF
TGTGCCAGCAGTTTAGGAGGCAGGGGGCCTGGGCAGTTCTTC
>TRBJ2-3|many|TRBV20-1|-
CSARDDRRFSTDTQYF
TGCAGTGCTAGAGATGACAGACGTTTTAGCACAGATACGCAGTATTTT
>TRBJ2-1|many|TRBV12-3/TRBV12-4|TRBD2
CASSQLARLGNEQFF
TGTGCCAGCAGCCAACTAGCGCGGCTGGGCAATGAGCAGTTCTTC